This T cell receptor beta chain comes out of a study of T cell responses to AZD1222 COVID-19 vaccine. The study's findings and limits: Scientists sampled the repertoires only once the peak T cell response had passed.

Analysis merged second doses at about 4 or about 12 weeks. Concerning this clone: Its target is not known.

Profiled with immunoSEQ multiplex PCR; TCRdb holds only in-frame clones, not every one. The sample includes tens of thousands of clones, about 89% of them seen just once. The CDR3 consists of 17 residues. J gave up 6 bases and V 4 bases, and 9 bases lay outside the gene matches. CDR1 and CDR2 from the germline V gene are LGHDT and YNNKEL (reference sequence). The receptor was derived from an adult who received the AZD1222 COVID-19 vaccine. The rearrangement uses TRBV3-1 (or the pseudogene TRBV3-2) and TRBJ2-2; 12 bases fit TRBD2. Sequencing was performed on peripheral blood, taken 28 days after the second AZD1222 dose. The CDR3 loop is CASSPLRLAGGPGELFF. The CDR3 DNA follows: TGTGCCAGCAGCCCCTTGCGCCTAGCGGGGGGGCCCGGGGAGCTGTTTTTT.